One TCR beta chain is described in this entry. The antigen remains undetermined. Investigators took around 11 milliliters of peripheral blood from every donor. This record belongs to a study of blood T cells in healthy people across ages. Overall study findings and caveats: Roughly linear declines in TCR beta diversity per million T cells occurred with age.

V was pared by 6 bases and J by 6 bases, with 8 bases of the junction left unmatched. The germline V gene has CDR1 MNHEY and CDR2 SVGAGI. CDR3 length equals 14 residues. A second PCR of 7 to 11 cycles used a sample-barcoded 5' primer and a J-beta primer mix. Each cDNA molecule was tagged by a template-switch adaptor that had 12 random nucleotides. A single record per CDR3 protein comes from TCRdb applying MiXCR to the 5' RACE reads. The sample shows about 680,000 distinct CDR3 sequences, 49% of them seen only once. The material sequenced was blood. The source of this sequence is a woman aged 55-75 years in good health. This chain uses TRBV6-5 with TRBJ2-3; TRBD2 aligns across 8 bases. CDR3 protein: CASRSGTRWDTQYF. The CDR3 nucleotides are TGTGCCAGCAGATCCGGGACTAGGTGGGATACGCAGTATTTT.